This TCR beta chain was captured by sequencing in a study of blood T cell repertoires in COVID-19. As handled by the study authors: Cell counts per sample came from amplifying reference gene primers. Sequenced by immunoSEQ multiplex PCR; TCRdb stores in-frame clones only, minus some. The V and J calls and the clone size are those of that table, but D and trimming were determined from the DNA. In the table there are about 240,000 clones, about four fifths of which are singletons. The CDR3 is made up of 15 amino acids. The V gene end was trimmed by 4 bases and the J gene end by 3 bases; junction bases not matched to a gene: 8. The germline V gene has CDR1 LNHDA and CDR2 SQIVND (reference sequence).

This TCR derives from a woman aged 35 to 49 who had been exposed to COVID-19. The chain has TRBV19 and TRBJ2-7, with 8 bases fitting TRBD2. Sequencing was performed on PBMCs or T cells enriched from blood (not recorded which). This CDR3 is CASSTREGEGYEQYF. DNA for the CDR3: TGTGCCAGTAGTACCCGGGAGGGAGAGGGCTACGAGCAGTACTTC.